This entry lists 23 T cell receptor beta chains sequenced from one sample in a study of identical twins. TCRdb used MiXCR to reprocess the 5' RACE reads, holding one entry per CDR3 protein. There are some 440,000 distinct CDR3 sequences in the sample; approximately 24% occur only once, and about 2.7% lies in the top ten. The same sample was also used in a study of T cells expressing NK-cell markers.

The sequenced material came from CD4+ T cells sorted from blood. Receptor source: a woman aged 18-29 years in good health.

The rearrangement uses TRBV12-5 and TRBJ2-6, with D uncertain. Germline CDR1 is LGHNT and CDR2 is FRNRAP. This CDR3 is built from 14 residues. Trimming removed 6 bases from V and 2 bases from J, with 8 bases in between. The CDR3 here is CASGRSAGANVLTF. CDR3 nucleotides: TGTGCTAGTGGGCGAAGTGCTGGGGCCAACGTCCTGACTTTC.

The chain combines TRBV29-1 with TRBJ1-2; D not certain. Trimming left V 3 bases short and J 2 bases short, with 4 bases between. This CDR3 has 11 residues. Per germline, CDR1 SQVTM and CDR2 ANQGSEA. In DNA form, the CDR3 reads TGCAGCGTTGAGAACAACTATGGCTACACCTTC. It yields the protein CSVENNYGYTF.

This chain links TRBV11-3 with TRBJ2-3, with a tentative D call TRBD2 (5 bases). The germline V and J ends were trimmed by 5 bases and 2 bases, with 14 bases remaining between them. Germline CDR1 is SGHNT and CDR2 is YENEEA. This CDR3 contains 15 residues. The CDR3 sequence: CASSPRERVTDTQYF. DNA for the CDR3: TGTGCCAGCAGCCCCCGAGAGAGGGTCACAGATACGCAGTATTTT. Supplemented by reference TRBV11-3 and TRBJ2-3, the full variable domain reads EAGVVQSPRYKIIEKKQPVAFWCNPISGHNTLYWYLQNLGQGPELLIRYENEEAVDDSQLPKDRFSAERLKGVDSTLKIQPAELGDSAVYLCASSPRERVTDTQYFGPGTRLTVL.

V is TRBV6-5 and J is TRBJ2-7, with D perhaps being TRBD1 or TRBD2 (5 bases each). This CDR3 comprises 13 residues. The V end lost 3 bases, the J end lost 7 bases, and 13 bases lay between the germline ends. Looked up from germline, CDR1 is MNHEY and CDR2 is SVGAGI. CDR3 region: CASSYNPEGEQYF. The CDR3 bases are TGTGCCAGCAGTTATAACCCCGAGGGGGAGCAGTACTTC.

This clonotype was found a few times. The CDR3 loop reads CASRPRDLPPGANVLTF. The CDR3 coding sequence is TGTGCCAGCAGGCCTCGGGACCTACCTCCCGGGGCCAACGTCCTGACTTTC. This rearrangement joins TRBV21-1 to TRBJ2-6; TRBD1 is the table's D call, not checked against the DNA. TRBV21-1 counts as a pseudogene. This CDR3 region has 17 residues.

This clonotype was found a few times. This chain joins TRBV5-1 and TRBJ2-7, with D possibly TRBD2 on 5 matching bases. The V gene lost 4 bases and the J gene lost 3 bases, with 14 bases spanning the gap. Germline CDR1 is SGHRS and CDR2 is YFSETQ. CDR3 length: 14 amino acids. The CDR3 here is CASSLDSTDYEQYF. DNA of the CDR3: TGCGCCAGCAGCCTGGACTCGACTGACTACGAGCAGTACTTC.

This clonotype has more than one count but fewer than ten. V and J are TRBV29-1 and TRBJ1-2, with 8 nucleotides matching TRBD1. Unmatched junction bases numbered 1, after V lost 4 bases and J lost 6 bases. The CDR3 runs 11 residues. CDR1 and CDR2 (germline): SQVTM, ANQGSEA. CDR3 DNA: TGCAGCGTTGCAGGGGGCAATGGCTACACCTTC. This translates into CSVAGGNGYTF.

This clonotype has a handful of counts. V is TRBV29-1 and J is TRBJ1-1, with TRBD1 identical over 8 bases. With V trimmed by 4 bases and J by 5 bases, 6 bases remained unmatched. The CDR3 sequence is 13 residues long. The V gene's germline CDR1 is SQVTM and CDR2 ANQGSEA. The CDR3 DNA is TGCAGCGTTGTCCAGGGGGCATATACTGAAGCTTTCTTT. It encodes CSVVQGAYTEAFF.

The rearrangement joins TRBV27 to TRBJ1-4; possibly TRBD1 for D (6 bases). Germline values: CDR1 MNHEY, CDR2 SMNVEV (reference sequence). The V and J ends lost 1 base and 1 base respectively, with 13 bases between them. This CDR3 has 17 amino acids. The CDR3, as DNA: TGTGCCAGCAGTTTATATGGGGGCGGGGGAACTAATGAAAAACTGTTTTTT. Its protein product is CASSLYGGGGTNEKLFF.

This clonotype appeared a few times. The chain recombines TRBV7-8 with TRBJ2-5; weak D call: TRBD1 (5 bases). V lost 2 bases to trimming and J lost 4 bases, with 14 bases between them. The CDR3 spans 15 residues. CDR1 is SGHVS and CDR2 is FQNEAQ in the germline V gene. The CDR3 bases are TGTGCCAGCAGCTTAAGTACAGGCTACGGAGAGACCCAGTACTTC. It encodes CASSLSTGYGETQYF.

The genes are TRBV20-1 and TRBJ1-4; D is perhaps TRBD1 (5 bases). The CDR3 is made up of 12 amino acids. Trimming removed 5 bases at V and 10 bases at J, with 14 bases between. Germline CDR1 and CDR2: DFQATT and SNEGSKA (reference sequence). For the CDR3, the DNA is TGCAGTGCTGCAGACAGAGAGGCAAAACTGTTTTTT. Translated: CSAADREAKLFF.

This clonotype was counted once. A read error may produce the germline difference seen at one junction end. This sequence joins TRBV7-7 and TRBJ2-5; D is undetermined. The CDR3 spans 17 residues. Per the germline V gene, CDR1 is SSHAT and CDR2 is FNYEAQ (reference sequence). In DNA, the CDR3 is TGTGCTAGCAGCTTAGGGCCCAATAGGGTCCCCCAAGAGACCCAGTACTTC. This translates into CASSLGPNRVPQETQYF.

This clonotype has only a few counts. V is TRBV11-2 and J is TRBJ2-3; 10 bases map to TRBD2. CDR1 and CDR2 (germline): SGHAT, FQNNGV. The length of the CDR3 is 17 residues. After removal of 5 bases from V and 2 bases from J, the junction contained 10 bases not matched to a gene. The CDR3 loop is CASSHPLAGAYTDTQYF. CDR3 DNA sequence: TGTGCCAGCAGCCACCCCCTAGCGGGGGCATACACAGATACGCAGTATTTT. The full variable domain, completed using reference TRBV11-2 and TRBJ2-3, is EAGVAQSPRYKIIEKRQSVAFWCNPISGHATLYWYQQILGQGPKLLIQFQNNGVVDDSQLPKDRFSAERLKGVDSTLKIQPAKLEDSAVYLCASSHPLAGAYTDTQYFGPGTRLTVL.

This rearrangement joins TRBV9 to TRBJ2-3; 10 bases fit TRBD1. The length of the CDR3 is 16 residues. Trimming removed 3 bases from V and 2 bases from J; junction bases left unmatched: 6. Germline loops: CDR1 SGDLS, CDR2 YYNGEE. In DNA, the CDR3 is TGTGCCAGCAGCGCGAGGGGACAGGGGACCACAGATACGCAGTATTTT. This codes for CASSARGQGTTDTQYF.

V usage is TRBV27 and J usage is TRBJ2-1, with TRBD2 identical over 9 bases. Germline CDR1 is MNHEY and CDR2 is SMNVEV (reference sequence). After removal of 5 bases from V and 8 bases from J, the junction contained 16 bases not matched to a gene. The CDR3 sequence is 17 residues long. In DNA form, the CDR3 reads TGTGCCAGCAGTCTGACGTCTAGCGGGAAACTTGACGATGAGCAGTTCTTC. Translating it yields CASSLTSSGKLDDEQFF.

The CDR3 nucleotides are TGTGCCAGCAGTCAGACAGGCATCACGGCCTTCCCCTACAATGAGCAGTTCTTC. Its translation: CASSQTGITAFPYNEQFF. The chain is built from TRBV2 and TRBJ2-1, with D tentatively TRBD1 (6 bases). The CDR3 extends over 18 amino acids. Germline values: CDR1 SNHLY, CDR2 FYNNEI. The ends were cut back, 5 bases at V and 2 bases at J, with 22 bases in the middle.

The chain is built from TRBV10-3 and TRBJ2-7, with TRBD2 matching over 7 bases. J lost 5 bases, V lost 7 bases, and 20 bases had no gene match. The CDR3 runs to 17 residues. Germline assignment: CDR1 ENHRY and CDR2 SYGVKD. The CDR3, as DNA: TGTGCCATCACTCGCGACCCCCCAGGACTAGGTGGCGACGAGCAGTACTTC. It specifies CAITRDPPGLGGDEQYF.

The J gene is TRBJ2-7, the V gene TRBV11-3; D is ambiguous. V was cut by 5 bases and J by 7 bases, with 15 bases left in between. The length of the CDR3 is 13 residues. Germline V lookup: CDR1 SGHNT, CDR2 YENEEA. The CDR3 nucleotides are TGTGCCAGCAGCCTCGCCGTGGCTCGTGAGCAGTACTTC. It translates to CASSLAVAREQYF.

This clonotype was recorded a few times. CDR3 sequence: CASSRSEYEQYF. CDR3 DNA: TGTGCCAGCAGCCGCTCGGAATACGAGCAGTACTTC. V is TRBV12-3 or TRBV12-4 and J is TRBJ2-7; no clear D. The V gene lost 6 bases and the J gene lost 4 bases, with 10 bases spanning the gap. This CDR3 has 12 residues.

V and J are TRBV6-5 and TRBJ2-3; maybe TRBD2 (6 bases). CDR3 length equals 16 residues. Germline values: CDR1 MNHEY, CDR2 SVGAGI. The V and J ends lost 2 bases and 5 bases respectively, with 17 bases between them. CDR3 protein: CASSYRPDYPIDTQYF. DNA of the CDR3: TGTGCCAGCAGTTACCGACCGGACTACCCTATAGATACGCAGTATTTT.

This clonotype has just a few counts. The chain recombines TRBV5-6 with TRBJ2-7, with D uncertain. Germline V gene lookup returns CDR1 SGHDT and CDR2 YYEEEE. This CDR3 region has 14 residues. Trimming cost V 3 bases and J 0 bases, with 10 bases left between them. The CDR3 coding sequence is TGTGCCAGCAGCTGGCTGGCCGCCTCCTACGAGCAGTACTTC. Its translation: CASSWLAASYEQYF.

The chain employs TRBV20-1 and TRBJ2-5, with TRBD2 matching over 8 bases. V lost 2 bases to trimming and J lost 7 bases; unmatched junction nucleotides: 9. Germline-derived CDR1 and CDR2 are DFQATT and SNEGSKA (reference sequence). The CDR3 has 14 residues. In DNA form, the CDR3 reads TGCAGTGCTAGACGTAGTCGGGGGGGGGTGACCCAGTACTTC. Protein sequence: CSARRSRGGVTQYF.

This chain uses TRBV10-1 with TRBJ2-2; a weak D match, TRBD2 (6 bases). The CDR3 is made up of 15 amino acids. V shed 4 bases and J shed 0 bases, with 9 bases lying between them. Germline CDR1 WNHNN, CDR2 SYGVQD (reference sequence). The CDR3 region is CASSAGGANTGELFF. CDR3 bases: TGCGCCAGCAGTGCCGGCGGGGCGAACACCGGGGAGCTGTTTTTT.